This T cell receptor (beta chain) was identified in a study of control samples from healthy donors and cancer patients (dated by TCRdb to 2020 to 2022). In regard to this clone: Its antigen has not been determined. One base away there is no much larger clone; base qualities are not given.

The receptor library was made with the immunoSEQ multiplex PCR assay. Drawn from immuneACCESS, this table holds only the in-frame rearrangements with V and J called that TCRdb kept. Clones are partly lost; checked studies trace under half to an unresolved V gene and leave the rest unexplained. The sample contains roughly 120,000 clones, roughly 84% of them found a single time. 3.2% of the sample comes from the top ten. From the cysteine through the phenylalanine, the CDR3 covers 16 amino acids. The entry retains the CDR3 DNA only, 48 bases that are in frame from base 1. V drops 3 bases and J drops 6 bases, leaving 19 bases in between. As encoded in the germline V gene, CDR1 is SGHRS while CDR2 is YFSETQ.

Sequencing was performed on blood. This TCR was recovered from a man aged 45-65 years in good health. The chain uses TRBV5-1 and TRBJ2-1, with the D segment possibly TRBD1 or TRBD2, each aligning over 5 bases. The nucleotide sequence is given as TGCGCCAGCAGCTCCCTGAGTGGGGGTTCTGGCAATGAGCAGTTCTTC. It is translated as CASSSLSGGSGNEQFF.